These 24 T cell receptor beta chains were all obtained from the same sample, sequenced in a study of regulatory T cells in long-lasting Graves disease. As to time point: persistent/refractory GD, antithyroid drugs over 5 years with positive TRAb. RNA from PBMCs was the source of the TCR library. CDR3-region Arm-PCR and iRepertoire HTBI primers produced the TCR beta libraries. One entry per CDR3 protein results from TCRdb running MiXCR on the multiplex PCR reads. Seen here are some 330,000 distinct CDR3 sequences, less than 30% observed once, and the top ten hold around 30%. Sequenced material: peripheral blood mononuclear cells (PBMCs), taken when the disease was refractory, from a patient treated with antithyroid drugs. These receptors all come from a woman aged 40 to 49 with Graves disease.

The chain links TRBV7-9 to TRBJ2-2; 11 nucleotides agree with TRBD2. CDR3 length: 15 residues. CDR1 and CDR2 from the germline V gene are SEHNR and FQNEAQ (reference sequence). V lost 5 bases to trimming and J lost 6 bases; unmatched junction nucleotides: 5. The CDR3 DNA is TGTGCCAGCAGCGAGGGACTAGCGGAACCCGGGGAGCTGTTTTTT. Amino acids: CASSEGLAEPGELFF.

This clonotype showed up many times. The chain employs TRBV5-1 and TRBJ1-1; D not certain. Trimming removed 3 bases from V and 8 bases from J, with 11 bases in between. Germline V CDR1 and CDR2: SGHRS, YFSETQ. The CDR3 length is 12 residues. CDR3 region: CASSSGWREAFF. The CDR3 DNA follows: TGCGCCAGCAGCTCCGGGTGGAGGGAAGCTTTCTTT.

This clonotype was seen repeatedly, ten times or more. This sequence joins TRBV6-5 and TRBJ1-1, with D perhaps matching TRBD1 (5 bases). Trimming stripped 0 bases from V and 0 bases from J, with 8 bases between. The germline V gene has CDR1 MNHEY and CDR2 SVGAGI. The CDR3 is 15 amino acids. This CDR3 is CASSYSGRMNTEAFF. As DNA, the CDR3 is TGTGCCAGCAGTTACTCGGGGCGCATGAACACTGAAGCTTTCTTT.

This clonotype was seen repeatedly, ten times or more. CDR3 loop: CASSFGGDVETQYF. Written as DNA, the CDR3 is TGTGCCAGCAGTTTTGGAGGGGACGTGGAGACCCAGTACTTC. The chain uses TRBV28 and TRBJ2-5; weak D call: TRBD2 (6 bases). The V end was cut by 3 bases, the J end by 5 bases, with 13 bases between. Germline values: CDR1 MDHEN, CDR2 SYDVKM. The length of the CDR3 is 14 residues. Together with reference TRBV28 and TRBJ2-5, the CDR3 gives the full variable domain: DVKVTQSSRYLVKRTGEKVFLECVQDMDHENMFWYRQDPGLGLRLIYFSYDVKMKEKGDIPEGYSVSREKKERFSLILESASTNQTSMYLCASSFGGDVETQYFGPGTRLLVL.

This clonotype was counted between two and nine times. This chain links TRBV27 with TRBJ1-3; D remains ambiguous. In germline, CDR1 is MNHEY, CDR2 SMNVEV (reference sequence). V lost 4 bases and J 3 bases, leaving 7 bases between the germline ends. The length of the CDR3 is 13 residues. The CDR3 spells CASSSPGGNTIYF. The CDR3 DNA reads as TGTGCCAGCAGTTCCCCAGGTGGAAACACCATATATTTT.

The CDR3 here is CASSPGLAGRGETQYF. DNA for the CDR3: TGTGCCAGCAGCCCGGGACTAGCGGGACGAGGCGAGACCCAGTACTTC. The V and J genes are TRBV7-9 and TRBJ2-5, with 13 bases lining up with TRBD2. With 5 bases clipped from V and 5 bases from J, the junction kept 8 bases outside the gene matches. The CDR3 length is 16 residues. Per the germline V gene, CDR1 is SEHNR and CDR2 is FQNEAQ (reference sequence).

This clonotype has a count of ten or more. This sequence joins TRBV29-1 and TRBJ1-1; D is ambiguous. The V end lost 7 bases, the J end lost 0 bases, and 12 bases lay between the germline ends. CDR3 size: 13 residues. Germline V lookup: CDR1 SQVTM, CDR2 ANQGSEA. CDR3 residues: CSALRALNTEAFF. The CDR3 DNA is TGCAGCGCTTTGCGGGCTTTGAACACTGAAGCTTTCTTT.

This clonotype appeared many times. The rearrangement links TRBV28 to TRBJ1-6; tentatively, D is TRBD1 (5 bases). The CDR3 has 15 residues. Between the trimmed V and J ends, which lost 4 bases and 9 bases, there was a span of 16 bases. Looked up from germline, CDR1 is MDHEN and CDR2 is SYDVKM. In nucleotides, the CDR3 is TGTGCCAGCAGTTATATGACAGCGCTTCGTTCACCCCTCCACTTT. Its protein product is CASSYMTALRSPLHF.

In its sample, this clonotype was seen many times. This chain connects TRBV6-2 or TRBV6-3 to TRBJ2-7, with a weak D call TRBD2 (5 bases). Per the germline V gene, CDR1 is MNHEY and CDR2 is SVGEGT. This CDR3 comprises 14 residues. The ends were cut back, 3 bases at V and 7 bases at J, with 16 bases in the middle. CDR3 coding DNA: TGTGCCAGCAGTTATTACGAGCGTGGAGGAGAGCAGTACTTC. It specifies CASSYYERGGEQYF.

V usage is TRBV5-1 and J usage is TRBJ2-5; the match to TRBD2 covers 7 bases. After removal of 4 bases from V and 5 bases from J, the junction contained 5 bases not matched to a gene. Germline V gene sequence: CDR1 SGHRS, CDR2 YFSETQ. The CDR3 spans 13 residues. The CDR3 DNA sequence: TGCGCCAGCAGCCTGACTAGCTTGGAGACCCAGTACTTC. It translates to CASSLTSLETQYF.

This clonotype was found a few times. The rearrangement joins TRBV7-9 to TRBJ2-7; TRBD2 agrees at 9 bases. This CDR3 region has 14 residues. Germline V gene data show CDR1 as SEHNR and CDR2 as FQNEAQ (reference sequence). Trimming removed 5 bases from V and 5 bases from J; junction bases left unmatched: 7. The chain's CDR3 is CASSRSGRIHEQYF. The CDR3 DNA follows: TGTGCCAGCAGCCGTAGCGGGAGAATCCACGAGCAGTACTTC.

The rearrangement uses TRBV27 and TRBJ1-6, with 7 bases aligning to TRBD1. Trimming took 6 bases from V and 9 from J; bases not matched to a gene: 11. Germline V gene sequence: CDR1 MNHEY, CDR2 SMNVEV (reference sequence). The CDR3 consists of 15 residues. CDR3 nucleotide sequence: TGTGCCAGCAGGGGAGACAGGGCAGGCGGTTCACCCCTCCACTTT. Translation gives CASRGDRAGGSPLHF.

J is TRBJ2-2 and V is TRBV7-9; D is undetermined. The germline V and J ends were trimmed by 5 bases and 2 bases, with 12 bases remaining between them. The CDR3 is 15 amino acids. Germline assignment: CDR1 SEHNR and CDR2 FQNEAQ (reference sequence). CDR3 in DNA: TGTGCCAGCAGCCCCGTAAGAGGAAACACCGGGGAGCTGTTTTTT. Protein sequence: CASSPVRGNTGELFF.

V gene TRBV2 combines with J gene TRBJ2-7; no definite D call. The CDR3 length is 14 residues. Per germline, CDR1 SNHLY and CDR2 FYNNEI. Deletions cut 8 bases from V and 1 base from J, with 15 bases between. CDR3 sequence: CASSPESASYEQYF. The CDR3 bases are TGTGCCAGCTCACCGGAGTCAGCTTCCTACGAGCAGTACTTC.

This clonotype appeared many times. The chain uses TRBV27 and TRBJ1-6; D perhaps matches TRBD1 (5 bases). Germline V gene lookup returns CDR1 MNHEY and CDR2 SMNVEV (reference sequence). This CDR3 spans 16 amino acids. Between the trimmed V and J ends, which lost 5 bases and 5 bases, there was a span of 16 bases. As DNA, the CDR3 is TGTGCCAGCAGTCCTCGACTCGGACATAATAATTCACCCCTCCACTTT. This encodes CASSPRLGHNNSPLHF.

As to this clonotype: Given the absence of the conserved phenylalanine or tryptophan at the CDR3 end, a read error is likely. This sequence joins TRBV3-1 and TRBJ2-2; D may be TRBD1 (5 bases). Germline CDR1 reads LGHDT; CDR2 reads YNNKEL (reference sequence). Trimming pared 7 bases from V and 8 bases from J, leaving 17 bases between. The CDR3 covers 14 residues. CDR3 protein: CASTNPQGSGELFL. In DNA, the CDR3 is TGTGCCAGCACCAACCCCCAGGGATCTGGGGAGCTGTTTCTT.

This clonotype was seen repeatedly, ten times or more. The CDR3 here is CASNDYSGANVLTF. The CDR3 DNA reads as TGTGCCAGCAACGATTACTCTGGGGCCAACGTCCTGACTTTC. The chain joins TRBV6-1 to TRBJ2-6; D is ambiguous. CDR1 is MNHNS, CDR2 SASEGT, per germline. Between the trimmed V and J ends, which lost 7 bases and 0 bases, there was a span of 7 bases. This CDR3 comprises 14 residues.

This clonotype was found many times. The chain recombines TRBV12-3 or TRBV12-4 with TRBJ1-1, with 9 bases that match TRBD1. The CDR3 length is 15 residues. The trim removed 4 bases at V and 5 bases at J, leaving 8 bases unmatched. The CDR3 is CASSSTGTGRTEAFF. The CDR3 bases are TGTGCCAGCAGTTCCACCGGGACAGGGCGGACTGAAGCTTTCTTT.

A few counts support this clonotype. V is TRBV20-1 and J is TRBJ1-2; D not certain. Germline V gene lookup returns CDR1 DFQATT and CDR2 SNEGSKA (reference sequence). The germline V and J ends were trimmed by 3 bases and 8 bases, with 16 bases remaining between them. The CDR3 runs 13 residues. The CDR3 reads CSASKRPPGGYTF. The CDR3 DNA is TGCAGTGCTAGTAAACGGCCCCCGGGAGGCTACACCTTC.

This chain links TRBV5-4 with TRBJ2-5; D gene unclear. CDR1 is SGHNT and CDR2 is YYREEE in the germline V gene (reference sequence). There are 15 residues in the CDR3. With 5 bases removed from V and 5 bases from J, the gap between germline ends came to 19 bases. The CDR3 is CASSQKRASQETQYF. CDR3 nucleotide sequence: TGTGCCAGCAGTCAAAAAAGGGCTTCCCAGGAGACCCAGTACTTC.

The V gene is TRBV7-2, the J gene TRBJ2-2; tentatively, D is TRBD2 (6 bases). The CDR3 runs to 15 residues. Germline CDR1 and CDR2: SGHTA and FQGNSA. The V and J ends lost 3 bases and 6 bases respectively, with 14 bases between them. CDR3 residues: CASSLGGVGSGELFF. As DNA, the CDR3 is TGTGCCAGCAGCTTGGGGGGAGTTGGTTCCGGGGAGCTGTTTTTT.

As concerns this clonotype: This sequence may be a read error, since a much larger clone differs from it by one base. The rearrangement joins TRBV6-1 to TRBJ2-2; tentative D call: TRBD2 (6 bases). This CDR3 spans 14 amino acids. Germline lookup yields CDR1 MNHNS and CDR2 SASEGT. V gave up 6 bases and J gave up 7 bases, with 15 bases separating them. CDR3 residues: CASRQSGGGGELFF. CDR3 DNA: TGTGCCAGCAGACAATCCGGGGGAGGCGGGGAGCTGTTTTTT.

The rearrangement joins TRBV7-9 to TRBJ2-3, with 9 bases identical to TRBD2. CDR3 length equals 15 residues. Germline assignment: CDR1 SEHNR and CDR2 FQNEAQ (reference sequence). V trimming: 5 bases; J trimming: 5 bases; junction bases outside the gene matches: 8. The chain's CDR3 is CASSPKAGGKDTQYF. CDR3 DNA sequence: TGTGCCAGCAGCCCCAAGGCGGGAGGGAAAGATACGCAGTATTTT.

As for this clonotype: A read error may be the cause here, since a much bigger clone is one base away. V is TRBV6-2 or TRBV6-3 and J is TRBJ1-1; D possibly corresponds to TRBD1 (5 bases). Trimming cost V 5 bases and J 4 bases, with 20 bases left between them. This CDR3 comprises 16 residues. Germline V gene lookup returns CDR1 MNHEY and CDR2 SVGEGT. The CDR3 sequence: CASSGRGYLMSTEAFF. CDR3 DNA sequence: TGTGCCAGCAGTGGTCGGGGGTACCTAATGAGCACTGAAGCTTTCTTT.